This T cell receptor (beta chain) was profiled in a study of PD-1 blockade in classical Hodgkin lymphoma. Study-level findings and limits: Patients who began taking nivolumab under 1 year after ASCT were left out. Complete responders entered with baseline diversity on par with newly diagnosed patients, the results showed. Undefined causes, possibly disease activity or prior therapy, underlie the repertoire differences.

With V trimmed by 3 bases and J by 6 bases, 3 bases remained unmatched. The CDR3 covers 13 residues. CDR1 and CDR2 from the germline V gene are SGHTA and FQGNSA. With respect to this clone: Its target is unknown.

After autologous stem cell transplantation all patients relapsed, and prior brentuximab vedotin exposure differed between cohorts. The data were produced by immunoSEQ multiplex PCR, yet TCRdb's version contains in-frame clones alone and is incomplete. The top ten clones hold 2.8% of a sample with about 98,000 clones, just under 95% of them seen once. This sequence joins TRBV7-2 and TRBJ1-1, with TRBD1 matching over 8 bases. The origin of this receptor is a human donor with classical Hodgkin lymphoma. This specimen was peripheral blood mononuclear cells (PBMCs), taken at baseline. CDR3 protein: CASSLDRVAEAFF. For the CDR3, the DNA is TGTGCCAGCAGCTTGGACAGGGTAGCTGAAGCTTTCTTT.